The rows below give T cell receptor beta chains drawn from one sample of a study of blood T cell repertoires in COVID-19. The method was immunoSEQ multiplex PCR; TCRdb's version includes in-frame clones alone and lacks a portion of them. Of around 310,000 clones in the sample, approximately 90% are singletons; the top ten hold around a tenth. What was sequenced was PBMCs or T cells enriched from blood (not recorded which). The receptors derive from a woman aged 40 to 50 who had recovered from COVID-19. CDR3s include the opening cysteine and the closing phenylalanine or tryptophan. The order of the fields is CDR3 length, V gene, clone size, D gene, J gene, CDR3 DNA, CDR3 protein. A D gene is named only where the DNA matches it firmly. Size is omitted from some rows. Given values are once, few, many or a class for expanded clones.

15,TRBV5-1,.,TRBD1,TRBJ1-1,TGCGCCAGCAGCTTGGAGAGGCAGGGGGGAACTGAAGCTTTCTTT,CASSLERQGGTEAFF
14,TRBV11-2,.,.,TRBJ2-5,TGTGCCAGCAGCACTATCAGGGGCCAAGAGACCCAGTACTTC,CASSTIRGQETQYF
15,TRBV3-1/TRBV3-2,.,TRBD2,TRBJ2-5,TGTGCCAGCAGCCATGGGACTAGCGGGAGGCAGACCCAGTACTTC,CASSHGTSGRQTQYF
14,TRBV30,.,.,TRBJ1-1,TGTGCCTGGAGTGTACGTCCGGGGGACACTGAAGCTTTCTTT,CAWSVRPGDTEAFF
16,TRBV7-2,.,TRBD1,TRBJ1-2,TGTGCCAGCAGCTTAGAACGAGACAGGGGTGGTAATGGCTACACCTTC,CASSLERDRGGNGYTF
15,TRBV24-1,.,TRBD1,TRBJ2-2,TGTGCCACCAGTGATATTGACAGGGACACCGGGGAGCTGTTTTTT,CATSDIDRDTGELFF
16,TRBV21-1,few,.,TRBJ2-5,TGTGCCAGCAGCAAAGAGGGCAGGCCGGGGGTAGAGACCCAGTACTTC,CASSKEGRPGVETQYF
17,TRBV7-9,.,TRBD1,TRBJ1-3,TGTGCCAGCAGCCCCGGGACAGTAGGGCTCTCTGGAAACACCATATATTTT,CASSPGTVGLSGNTIYF
18,TRBV7-3,.,TRBD2,TRBJ2-1,TGTGCCAGCAGCTTAAGCTGTAAGTGCGGGGGACCCTACAATGAGCAGTTCTTC,CASSLSCKCGGPYNEQFF
17,TRBV9,.,TRBD2,TRBJ2-7,TGTGCCAGCAGCGTAGGTCTAGCGGGAGGGCTGCCCCACGAGCAGTACTTC,CASSVGLAGGLPHEQYF
13,TRBV30,.,.,TRBJ2-7,TGTGCCTGGAGGGGCCGGGGATCCTACGAGCAGTACTTC,CAWRGRGSYEQYF
13,TRBV13,.,.,TRBJ2-7,TGTGCCAGCAGCTTAGCTGGGGCCGGCGAGCAGTACTTC,CASSLAGAGEQYF
16,TRBV4-3,.,.,TRBJ1-6,TGCGCCAGCAGCCTCATGACAGAAGCCTATAATTCACCCCTCCACTTT,CASSLMTEAYNSPLHF
15,TRBV28,once,.,TRBJ2-6,TGTGCCAGCACTAGGAGTCTCGGTGGGGCCAACGTCCTGACTTTC,CASTRSLGGANVLTF
13,TRBV7-3,.,.,TRBJ1-6,TGTGCCAGCAGCTTAAGGGCAGATGCACCCCTCCACTTT,CASSLRADAPLHF
13,TRBV4-3,once,.,TRBJ2-1,TGCGCCAGCAGCCAAGACAGGAACAATGAGCAGTTCTTC,CASSQDRNNEQFF
12,TRBV29-1,.,.,TRBJ2-7,TGCAGCGTTGAAGGGACTTACTACGAGCAGTACTTC,CSVEGTYYEQYF
16,TRBV10-3,.,TRBD1,TRBJ2-5,TGTGCCATCAGTGAGGGACAGGGTCTTTCGCAAGAGACCCAGTACTTC,CAISEGQGLSQETQYF
14,TRBV3-1/TRBV3-2,few,.,TRBJ2-1,TGTGCCAGCAGCCAAGGTTGGGCCCTTAGTGAGCAGTTCTTC,CASSQGWALSEQFF
11,TRBV3-1/TRBV3-2,once,.,TRBJ2-7,TGTGCCAGCAGTTCCAGGGGCGAGCAGTACTTC,CASSSRGEQYF
15,TRBV19,once,.,TRBJ2-1,TGTGCCAGTAGTATAGCGGGCGGGAACTACAATGAGCAGTTCTTC,CASSIAGGNYNEQFF
16,TRBV4-1,.,TRBD1,TRBJ2-7,TGCGCCAGCAGCCAAGGGGCGACAGGGACCTCCTACGAGCAGTACTTC,CASSQGATGTSYEQYF
17,TRBV4-3,.,TRBD2,TRBJ2-2,TGCGCCAGCAGCCGAGGGACTAGCGGGGGAAACACCGGGGAGCTGTTTTTT,CASSRGTSGGNTGELFF
13,TRBV4-2,.,.,TRBJ2-7,TGTGCCAGCAGCCACAGGGTCTCCTACGAGCAGTACTTC,CASSHRVSYEQYF
17,TRBV11-3,.,TRBD2,TRBJ2-3,TGTGCCAGCAGCTTACTAGGACTAGCGGACTCCACAGATACGCAGTATTTT,CASSLLGLADSTDTQYF
15,TRBV6-5,.,TRBD1,TRBJ2-5,TGTGCCAGCAGTTCGAGGACAGGGTCGACGGAGACCCAGTACTTC,CASSSRTGSTETQYF
13,TRBV27,.,.,TRBJ2-7,TGTGCCAGCAGTTTAACAGAAACCTACGAGCAGTACTTC,CASSLTETYEQYF